Given below is one TCR beta chain in context. Its antigen is still unknown. This sample stems from a study of regulatory T cells in long-lasting Graves disease. The V gene lost 9 bases and the J gene lost 8 bases, with 8 bases spanning the gap. The CDR3 sequence is 11 residues long. Germline V CDR1 and CDR2: LNHDA, SQIVND (reference sequence). Time point noted: persistent/refractory GD, antithyroid drugs over 5 years with positive TRAb. Following extraction of RNA from PBMCs, that RNA was used to make the TCR library. The guidelines of the American Thyroid Association were the basis for diagnosing Graves' disease. Sequencing libraries for TCR beta were prepared with iRepertoire HTBI primers and Arm-PCR of CDR3 regions. Per the original methods: Samples collectively showed 62 TRBV and 14 TRBJ segments. MiXCR, run by TCRdb on the multiplex PCR reads, gives a single entry per CDR3 protein. The V and J calls follow TCRdb's processing rather than the paper's. The repertoire holds about 310,000 distinct CDR3 sequences, with around a fifth as singletons.

Whole-study results and caveats: The persistent group shared about 2,700 public clonotypes, more than the approximately 970 shared by new patients. TCR diversity was lower in persistent than newly diagnosed Graves' disease.

Material: peripheral blood mononuclear cells (PBMCs), obtained when the disease was refractory, from a patient treated with antithyroid drugs. The genes are TRBV19 and TRBJ1-6; no clear D gene. The sequence was collected from a female donor with Graves disease. The CDR3 DNA reads TGTGCCAGAAAGGCGGATTCACCCCTCCACTTT. Its translation: CARKADSPLHF.